This TCR beta chain was obtained from a study of control samples from healthy donors and cancer patients. This table comes from immunoSEQ multiplex PCR, and its TCRdb copy is limited to in-frame clones, with some not included. The data contain 150,000 to 200,000 clones, about 87% of them singletons. The germline gives CDR1 MNHEY, CDR2 SMNVEV (reference sequence). CDR3 length: 12 amino acids. The V end lost 6 bases, the J end lost 3 bases, and 9 bases lay between the germline ends. Sequences were obtained from blood. The receptor was isolated from a man aged 25-45 years in good health. J is TRBJ2-7 and V is TRBV27; D is ambiguous. CDR3 coding DNA: TGTGCCAGCAGAGACGTCTACTACGAGCAGTACTTC. This translates into CASRDVYYEQYF.